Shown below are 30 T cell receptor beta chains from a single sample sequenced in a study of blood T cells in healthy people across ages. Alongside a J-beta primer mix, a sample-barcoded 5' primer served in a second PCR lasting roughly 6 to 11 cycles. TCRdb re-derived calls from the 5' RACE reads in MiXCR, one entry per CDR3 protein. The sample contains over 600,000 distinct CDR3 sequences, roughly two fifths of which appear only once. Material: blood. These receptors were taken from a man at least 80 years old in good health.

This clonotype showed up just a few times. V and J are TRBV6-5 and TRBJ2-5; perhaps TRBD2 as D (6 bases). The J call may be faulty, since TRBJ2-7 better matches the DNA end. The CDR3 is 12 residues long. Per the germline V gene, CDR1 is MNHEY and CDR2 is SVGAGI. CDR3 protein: CASMRGSYEQYF. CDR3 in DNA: TGTGCCAGTATGCGGGGCTCCTACGAGCAGTACTTC.

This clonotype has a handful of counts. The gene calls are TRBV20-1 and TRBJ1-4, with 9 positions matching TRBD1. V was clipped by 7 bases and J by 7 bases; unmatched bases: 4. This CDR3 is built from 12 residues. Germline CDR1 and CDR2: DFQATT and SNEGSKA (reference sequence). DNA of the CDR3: TGCAGTGTGGGGACAGGGCTTGAAAAACTGTTTTTT. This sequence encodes CSVGTGLEKLFF.

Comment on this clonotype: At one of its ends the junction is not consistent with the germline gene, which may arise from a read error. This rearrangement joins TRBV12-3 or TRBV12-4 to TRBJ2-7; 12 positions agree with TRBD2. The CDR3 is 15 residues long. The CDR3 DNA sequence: TGTGTCAGCAGCCGACTAGCGGGGGCTAACTACGAGCAGTACTTC. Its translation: CVSSRLAGANYEQYF.

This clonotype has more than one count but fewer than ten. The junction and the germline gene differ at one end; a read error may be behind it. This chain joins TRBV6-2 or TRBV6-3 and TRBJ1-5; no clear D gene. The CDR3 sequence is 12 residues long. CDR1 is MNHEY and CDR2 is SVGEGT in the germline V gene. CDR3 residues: CASMDGWQPKHF. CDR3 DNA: TGTGCCAGCATGGACGGGTGGCAGCCCAAGCATTTT.

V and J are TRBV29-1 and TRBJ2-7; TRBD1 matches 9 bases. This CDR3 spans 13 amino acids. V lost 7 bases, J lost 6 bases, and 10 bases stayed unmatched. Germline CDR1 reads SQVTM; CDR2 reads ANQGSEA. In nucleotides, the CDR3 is TGCAGCGCCGGCGGGACAGGGACCCTCGAGCAGTACTTC. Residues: CSAGGTGTLEQYF.

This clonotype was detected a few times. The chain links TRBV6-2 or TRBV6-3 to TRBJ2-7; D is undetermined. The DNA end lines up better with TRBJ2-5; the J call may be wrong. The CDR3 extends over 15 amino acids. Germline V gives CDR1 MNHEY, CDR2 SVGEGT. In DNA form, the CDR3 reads TGTGCCAGCAGTTACTCTTCCGGACGGGCGGAGACCCAGTACTTC. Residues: CASSYSSGRAETQYF.

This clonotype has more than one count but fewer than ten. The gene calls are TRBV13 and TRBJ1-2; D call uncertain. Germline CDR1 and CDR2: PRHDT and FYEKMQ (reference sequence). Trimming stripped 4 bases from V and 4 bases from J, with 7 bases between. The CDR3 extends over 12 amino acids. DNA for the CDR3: TGTGCCAGCAGCTCCCGGGCCTATGGCTACACCTTC. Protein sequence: CASSSRAYGYTF.

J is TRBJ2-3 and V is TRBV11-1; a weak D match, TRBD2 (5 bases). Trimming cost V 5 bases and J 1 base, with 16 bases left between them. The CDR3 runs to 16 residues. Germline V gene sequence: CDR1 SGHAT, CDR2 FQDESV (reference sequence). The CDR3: CASSLAPAACTDTQYF. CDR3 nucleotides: TGTGCCAGCAGCCTTGCCCCAGCGGCCTGCACAGATACGCAGTATTTT.

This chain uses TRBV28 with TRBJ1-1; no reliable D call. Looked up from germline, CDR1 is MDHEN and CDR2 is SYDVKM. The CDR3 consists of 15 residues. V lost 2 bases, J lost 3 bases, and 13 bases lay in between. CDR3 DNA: TGTGCCAGCAGTTTACGGCTGAGGAGAGACACTGAAGCTTTCTTT. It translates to CASSLRLRRDTEAFF. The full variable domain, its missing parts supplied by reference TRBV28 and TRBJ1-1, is DVKVTQSSRYLVKRTGEKVFLECVQDMDHENMFWYRQDPGLGLRLIYFSYDVKMKEKGDIPEGYSVSREKKERFSLILESASTNQTSMYLCASSLRLRRDTEAFFGQGTRLTVV.

CDR3 region: CASSLTQGADYGYTF. The CDR3 DNA follows: TGTGCCAGCAGCTTAACCCAGGGGGCAGACTATGGCTACACCTTC. V and J are TRBV6-2 or TRBV6-3 and TRBJ1-2, with 8 positions matching TRBD1. From germline, CDR1 is MNHEY and CDR2 SVGEGT. Germline trimming cut 6 bases from V and 3 bases from J; bases unmatched to any gene: 9. This CDR3 spans 15 amino acids.

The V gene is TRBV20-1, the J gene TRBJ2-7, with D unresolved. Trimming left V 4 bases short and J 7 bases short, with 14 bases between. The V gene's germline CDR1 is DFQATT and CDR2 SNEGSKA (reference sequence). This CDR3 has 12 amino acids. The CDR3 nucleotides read TGCAGTGCTACCGGATCCTACAATGAGCAGTACTTC. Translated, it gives CSATGSYNEQYF.

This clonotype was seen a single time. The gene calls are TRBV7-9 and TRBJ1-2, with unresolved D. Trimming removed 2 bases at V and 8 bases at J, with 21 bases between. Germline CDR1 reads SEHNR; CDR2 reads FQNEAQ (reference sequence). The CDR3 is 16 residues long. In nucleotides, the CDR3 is TGTGCCAGCAGCTTAACCGCAGCAAGAGGGCCTCAGGGCTACACCTTC. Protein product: CASSLTAARGPQGYTF.

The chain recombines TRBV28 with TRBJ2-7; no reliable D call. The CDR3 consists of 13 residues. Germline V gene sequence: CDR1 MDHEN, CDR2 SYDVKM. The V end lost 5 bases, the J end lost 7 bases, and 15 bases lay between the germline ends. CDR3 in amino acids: CASSLGDRWEQYF. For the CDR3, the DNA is TGTGCCAGCAGTCTCGGTGATCGGTGGGAGCAGTACTTC.

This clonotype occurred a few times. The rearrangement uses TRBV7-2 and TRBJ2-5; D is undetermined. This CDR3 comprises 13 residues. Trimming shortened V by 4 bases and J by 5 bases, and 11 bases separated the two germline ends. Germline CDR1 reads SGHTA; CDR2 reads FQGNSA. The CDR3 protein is CASSSRTRETQYF. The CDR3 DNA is TGTGCCAGCAGCTCCCGGACGAGGGAGACCCAGTACTTC.

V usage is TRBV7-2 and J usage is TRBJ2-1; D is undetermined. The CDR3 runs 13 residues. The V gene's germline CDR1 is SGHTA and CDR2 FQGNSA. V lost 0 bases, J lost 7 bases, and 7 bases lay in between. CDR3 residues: CASSLADVNEQFF. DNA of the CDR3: TGTGCCAGCAGCTTAGCCGACGTAAATGAGCAGTTCTTC.

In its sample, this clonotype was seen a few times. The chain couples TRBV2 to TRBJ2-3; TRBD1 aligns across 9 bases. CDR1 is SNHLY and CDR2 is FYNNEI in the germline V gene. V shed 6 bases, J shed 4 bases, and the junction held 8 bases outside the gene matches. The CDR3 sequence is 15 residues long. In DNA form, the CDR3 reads TGTGCCAGCAGACTGTTGGACAGGGGCCCAGATACGCAGTATTTT. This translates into CASRLLDRGPDTQYF.

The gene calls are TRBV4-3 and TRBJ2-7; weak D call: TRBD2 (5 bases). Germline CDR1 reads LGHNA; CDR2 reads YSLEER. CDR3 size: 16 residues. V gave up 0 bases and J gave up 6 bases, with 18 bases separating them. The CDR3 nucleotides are TGCGCCAGCAGCCAAGATCGATCCCCGTTCGGAGGCGAGCAGTACTTC. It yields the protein CASSQDRSPFGGEQYF.

CDR3 sequence reads: CASSLVAGGVQETQYF. Here the CDR3 DNA reads TGTGCCAGCAGCTTAGTTGCGGGAGGGGTACAAGAGACCCAGTACTTC. The chain is built from TRBV7-2 and TRBJ2-5; 9 bases align to TRBD2. Trimming at V came to 1 base and at J to 2 bases, leaving 5 bases not matched to a gene. The CDR3 spans 16 residues. CDR1 SGHTA and CDR2 FQGNSA come from the germline V gene.

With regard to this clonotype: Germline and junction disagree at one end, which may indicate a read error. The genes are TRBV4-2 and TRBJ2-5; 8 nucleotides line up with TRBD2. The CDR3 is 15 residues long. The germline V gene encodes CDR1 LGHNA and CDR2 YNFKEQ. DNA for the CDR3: TGTGCCAGCAGCCAAGCAGCGAGCGGGGGAGAGACCCGGTACTTC. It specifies CASSQAASGGETRYF.

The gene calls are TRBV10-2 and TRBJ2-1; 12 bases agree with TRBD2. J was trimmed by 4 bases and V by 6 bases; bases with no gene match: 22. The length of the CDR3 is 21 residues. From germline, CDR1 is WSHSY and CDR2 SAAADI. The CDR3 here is CASSRPKLAGGPASGYNEQFF. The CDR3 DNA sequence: TGCGCCAGCAGCCGTCCCAAACTAGCGGGGGGCCCGGCCTCGGGGTACAATGAGCAGTTCTTC.

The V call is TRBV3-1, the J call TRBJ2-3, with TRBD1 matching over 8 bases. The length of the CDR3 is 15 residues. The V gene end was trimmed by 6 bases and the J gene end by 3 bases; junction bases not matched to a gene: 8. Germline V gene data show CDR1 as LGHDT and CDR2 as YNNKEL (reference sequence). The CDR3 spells CASRNQGATTDTQYF. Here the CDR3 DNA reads TGTGCCAGCAGGAACCAGGGGGCGACTACAGATACGCAGTATTTT.

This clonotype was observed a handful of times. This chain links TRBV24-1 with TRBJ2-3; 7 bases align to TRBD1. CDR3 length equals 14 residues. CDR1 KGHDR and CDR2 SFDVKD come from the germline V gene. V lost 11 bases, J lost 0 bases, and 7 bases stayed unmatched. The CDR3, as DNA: TGTGCCATCGGGACAGTGGGAAGCACAGATACGCAGTATTTT. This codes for CAIGTVGSTDTQYF.

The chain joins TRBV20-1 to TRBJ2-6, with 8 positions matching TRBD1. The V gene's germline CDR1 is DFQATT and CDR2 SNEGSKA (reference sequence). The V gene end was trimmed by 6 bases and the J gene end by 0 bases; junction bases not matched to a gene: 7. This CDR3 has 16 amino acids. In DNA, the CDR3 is TGCAGTGCGATGACAGGGGTTAACTCTGGGGCCAACGTCCTGACTTTC. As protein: CSAMTGVNSGANVLTF.

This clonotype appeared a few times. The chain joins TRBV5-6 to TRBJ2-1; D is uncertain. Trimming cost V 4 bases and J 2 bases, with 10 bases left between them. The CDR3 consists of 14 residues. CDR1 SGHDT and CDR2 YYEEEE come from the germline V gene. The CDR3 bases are TGTGCCAGCAGCCTTGTTCCTCCCTACAATGAGCAGTTCTTC. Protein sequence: CASSLVPPYNEQFF.

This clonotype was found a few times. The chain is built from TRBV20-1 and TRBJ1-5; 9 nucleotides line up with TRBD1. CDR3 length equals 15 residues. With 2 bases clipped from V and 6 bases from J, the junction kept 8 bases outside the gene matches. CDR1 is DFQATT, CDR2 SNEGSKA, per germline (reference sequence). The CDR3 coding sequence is TGCAGTGCTAGACCTCGGGACAGGGTAGGTCAGCCCCAGCATTTT. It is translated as CSARPRDRVGQPQHF.

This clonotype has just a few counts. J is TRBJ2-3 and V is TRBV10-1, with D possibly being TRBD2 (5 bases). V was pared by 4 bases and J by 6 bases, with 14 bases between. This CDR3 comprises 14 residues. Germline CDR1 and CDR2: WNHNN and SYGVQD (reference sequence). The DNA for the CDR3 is TGCGCCAGCAGTGGTCGGCGGCCGGGGGATACGCAGTATTTT. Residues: CASSGRRPGDTQYF.

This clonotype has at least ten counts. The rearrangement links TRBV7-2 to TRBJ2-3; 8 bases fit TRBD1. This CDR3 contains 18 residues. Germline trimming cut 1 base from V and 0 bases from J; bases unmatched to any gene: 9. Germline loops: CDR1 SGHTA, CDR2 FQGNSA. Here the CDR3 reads CASSLDSPTGGSTDTQYF. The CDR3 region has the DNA TGTGCCAGCAGCTTAGATTCCCCTACAGGGGGGAGCACAGATACGCAGTATTTT.

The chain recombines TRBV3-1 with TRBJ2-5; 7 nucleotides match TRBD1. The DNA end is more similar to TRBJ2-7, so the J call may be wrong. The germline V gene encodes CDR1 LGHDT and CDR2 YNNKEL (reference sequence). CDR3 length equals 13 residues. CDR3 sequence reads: CASSRPTGNEQYF. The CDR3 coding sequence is TGTGCCAGCAGCCGCCCGACAGGGAACGAGCAGTACTTC.

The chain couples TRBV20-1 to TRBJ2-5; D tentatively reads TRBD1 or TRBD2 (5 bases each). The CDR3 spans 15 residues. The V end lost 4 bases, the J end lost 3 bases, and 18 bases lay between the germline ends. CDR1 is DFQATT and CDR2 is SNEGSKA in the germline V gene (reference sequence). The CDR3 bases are TGCAGTGCTATGTTAGGGACCGGGACGAAAGAGACCCAGTACTTC. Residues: CSAMLGTGTKETQYF.

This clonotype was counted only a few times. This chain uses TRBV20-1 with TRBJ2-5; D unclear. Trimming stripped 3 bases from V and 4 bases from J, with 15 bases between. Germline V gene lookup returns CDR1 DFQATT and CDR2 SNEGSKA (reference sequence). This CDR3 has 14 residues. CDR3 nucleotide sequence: TGCAGTGCTAGTGCAGGATGGGGTCTAGAGACCCAGTACTTC. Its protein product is CSASAGWGLETQYF.